A selection of T cell receptor beta chains follows, all from one sample in a study of T cells after yellow fever vaccination. TCRdb called the 5' RACE reads again in MiXCR, with one record for every CDR3 protein. Of just under 600,000 distinct CDR3 sequences detected, approximately 15% appear once; the ten largest clones hold about 14%. The input for sequencing was PBMCs, taken on the day of the yellow fever booster vaccination. These receptors all stem from a man younger than 40 who received the YFV17D yellow fever vaccine. Each CDR3 is given with its conserved first and last residue. Clone size appears in some rows only: once, few, many, or a class for an expanded clone.

CDR3 protein: CASSPYSNQPQHF; CDR3 length: 13; clone size: many; V gene: TRBV27; J gene: TRBJ1-5
CDR3 protein: CASSFLAGPYNEQFF; CDR3 length: 15; clone size: .; V gene: TRBV7-2; J gene: TRBJ2-1
CDR3 protein: CASSVSAGGGTGELFF; CDR3 length: 16; clone size: few; V gene: TRBV9; J gene: TRBJ2-2
CDR3 protein: CAWSVGSGDTGELFF; CDR3 length: 15; clone size: .; V gene: TRBV30; J gene: TRBJ2-2
CDR3 protein: CASSLLSGSPNEQFF; CDR3 length: 15; clone size: many; V gene: TRBV9; J gene: TRBJ2-1
CDR3 protein: CASSRLAAASGNTIYF; CDR3 length: 16; clone size: many; V gene: TRBV7-2; J gene: TRBJ1-3
CDR3 protein: CSVRGDLNEKLFF; CDR3 length: 13; clone size: many; V gene: TRBV29-1; J gene: TRBJ1-4
CDR3 protein: CASSLEGAVEKLFF; CDR3 length: 14; clone size: .; V gene: TRBV12-3/TRBV12-4; J gene: TRBJ1-4
CDR3 protein: CASSQTVSGANVLTF; CDR3 length: 15; clone size: few; V gene: TRBV5-1; J gene: TRBJ2-6
CDR3 protein: CASSQELLADYNEQFF; CDR3 length: 16; clone size: few; V gene: TRBV4-3; J gene: TRBJ2-1
CDR3 protein: CASSLVGSYQETQYF; CDR3 length: 15; clone size: few; V gene: TRBV11-2; J gene: TRBJ2-5